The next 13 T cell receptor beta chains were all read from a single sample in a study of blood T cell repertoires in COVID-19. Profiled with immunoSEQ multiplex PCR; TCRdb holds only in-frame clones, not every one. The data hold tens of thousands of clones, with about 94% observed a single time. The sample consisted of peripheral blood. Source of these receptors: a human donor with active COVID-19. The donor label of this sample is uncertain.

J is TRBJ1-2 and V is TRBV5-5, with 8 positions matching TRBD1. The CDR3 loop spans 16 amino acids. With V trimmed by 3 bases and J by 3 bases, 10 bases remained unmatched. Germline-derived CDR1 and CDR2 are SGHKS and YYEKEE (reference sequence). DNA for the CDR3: TGTGCCAGCAGCTCGCAGGGGGCTGGCGTTGACTATGGCTACACCTTC. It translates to CASSSQGAGVDYGYTF.

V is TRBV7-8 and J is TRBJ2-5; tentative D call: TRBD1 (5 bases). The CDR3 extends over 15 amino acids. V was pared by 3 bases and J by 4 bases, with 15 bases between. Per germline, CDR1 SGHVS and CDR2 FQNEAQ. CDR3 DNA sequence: TGTGCCAGCAGCTTCAATGCAGGGTGGCGAGAGACCCAGTACTTC. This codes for CASSFNAGWRETQYF.

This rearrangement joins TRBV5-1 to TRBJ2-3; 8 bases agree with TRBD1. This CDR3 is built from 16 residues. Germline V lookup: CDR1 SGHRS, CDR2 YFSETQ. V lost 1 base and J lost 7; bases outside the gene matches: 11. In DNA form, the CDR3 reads TGCGCCAGCAGCTTGTCCGGGACAGGAAAATTTCATACGCAGTATTTT. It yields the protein CASSLSGTGKFHTQYF.

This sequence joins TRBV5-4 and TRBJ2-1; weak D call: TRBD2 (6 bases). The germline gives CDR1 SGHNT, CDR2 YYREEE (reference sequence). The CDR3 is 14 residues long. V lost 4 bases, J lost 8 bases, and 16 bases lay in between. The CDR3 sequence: CASSVRLVGDEQFF. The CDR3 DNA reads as TGTGCCAGCAGCGTACGACTAGTTGGCGATGAGCAGTTCTTC.

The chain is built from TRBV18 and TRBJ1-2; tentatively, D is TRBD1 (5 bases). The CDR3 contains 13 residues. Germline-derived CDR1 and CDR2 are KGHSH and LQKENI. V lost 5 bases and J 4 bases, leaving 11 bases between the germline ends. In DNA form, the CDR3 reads TGTGCCAGCTCATCCGACAGCGCCTATGGCTACACCTTC. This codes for CASSSDSAYGYTF. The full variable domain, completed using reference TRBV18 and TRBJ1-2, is NAGVMQNPRHLVRRRGQEARLRCSPMKGHSHVYWYRQLPEEGLKFMVYLQKENIIDESGMPKERFSAEFPKEGPSILRIQQVVRGDSAAYFCASSSDSAYGYTFGSGTRLTVV.

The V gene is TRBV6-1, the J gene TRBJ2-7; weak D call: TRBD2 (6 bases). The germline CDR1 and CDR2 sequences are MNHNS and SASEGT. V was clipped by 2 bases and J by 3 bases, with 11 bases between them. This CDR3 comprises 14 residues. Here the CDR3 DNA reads TGTGCCAGCAGTGAATGGGGGGAACTCTACGAGCAGTACTTC. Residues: CASSEWGELYEQYF.

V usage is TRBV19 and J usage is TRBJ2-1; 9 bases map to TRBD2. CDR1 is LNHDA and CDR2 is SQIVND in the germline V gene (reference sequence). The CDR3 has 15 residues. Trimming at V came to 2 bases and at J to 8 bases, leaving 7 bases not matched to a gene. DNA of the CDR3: TGTGCCAGTAGTATATTTGGCGGGAGGGCCCATGAGCAGTTCTTC. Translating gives CASSIFGGRAHEQFF. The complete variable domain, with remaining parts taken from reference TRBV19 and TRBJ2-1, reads DGGITQSPKYLFRKEGQNVTLSCEQNLNHDAMYWYRQDPGQGLRLIYYSQIVNDFQKGDIAEGYSVSREKKESFPLTVTSAQKNPTAFYLCASSIFGGRAHEQFFGPGTRLTVL.

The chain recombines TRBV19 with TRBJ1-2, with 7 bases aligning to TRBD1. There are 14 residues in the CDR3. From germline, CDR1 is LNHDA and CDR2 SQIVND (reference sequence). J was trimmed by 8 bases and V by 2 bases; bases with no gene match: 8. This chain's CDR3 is CASSIKQGIQGYTF. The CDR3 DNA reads TGTGCCAGTAGTATAAAACAGGGGATACAGGGCTACACCTTC.

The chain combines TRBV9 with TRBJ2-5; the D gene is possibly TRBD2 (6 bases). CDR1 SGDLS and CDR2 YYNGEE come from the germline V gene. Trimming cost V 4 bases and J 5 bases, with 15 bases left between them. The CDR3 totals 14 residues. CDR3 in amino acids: CASSTSPRTETQYF. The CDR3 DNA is TGTGCCAGCAGCACTAGCCCCCGGACGGAGACCCAGTACTTC.

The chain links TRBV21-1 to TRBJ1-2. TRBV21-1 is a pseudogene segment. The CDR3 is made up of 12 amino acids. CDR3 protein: CASLAPQLGYTF. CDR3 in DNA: TGTGCCAGCTTAGCCCCCCAGCTCGGCTACACCTTC.

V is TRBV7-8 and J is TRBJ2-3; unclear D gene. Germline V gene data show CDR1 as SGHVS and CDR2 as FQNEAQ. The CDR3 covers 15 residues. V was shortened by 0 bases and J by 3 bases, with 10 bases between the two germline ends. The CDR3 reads CASSLAARPTDTQYF. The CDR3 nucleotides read TGTGCCAGCAGCTTAGCTGCGCGGCCTACAGATACGCAGTATTTT.

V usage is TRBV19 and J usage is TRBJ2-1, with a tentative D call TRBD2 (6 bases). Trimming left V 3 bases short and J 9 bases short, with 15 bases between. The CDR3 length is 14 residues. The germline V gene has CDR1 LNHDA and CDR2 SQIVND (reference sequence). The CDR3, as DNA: TGTGCCAGTAGTATCGCGGGGTCCGGGGCTGAGCAGTTCTTC. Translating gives CASSIAGSGAEQFF.

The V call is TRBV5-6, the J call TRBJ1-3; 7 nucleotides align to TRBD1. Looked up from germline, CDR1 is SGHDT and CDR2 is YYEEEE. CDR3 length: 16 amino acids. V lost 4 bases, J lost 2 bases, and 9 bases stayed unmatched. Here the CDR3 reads CASSTISGGPGNTIYF. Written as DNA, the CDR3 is TGTGCCAGCAGCACGATTTCAGGGGGACCTGGAAACACCATATATTTT. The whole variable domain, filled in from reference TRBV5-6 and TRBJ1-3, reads DAGVTQSPTHLIKTRGQQVTLRCSPKSGHDTVSWYQQALGQGPQFIFQYYEEEERQRGNFPDRFSGHQFPNYSSELNVNALLLGDSALYLCASSTISGGPGNTIYFGEGSWLTVV.